The sequence of this T cell receptor (beta chain) was determined in a study of long-term antiretroviral therapy in people with HIV. Regarding the study as a whole: Absence of data on ART adherence, viral resistance or therapy changes was noted.

On this clone itself: The target antigen is unknown.

CDR3 length: 17 residues. The ends were cut back, 1 base at V and 1 base at J, with 14 bases in the middle. Germline V lookup: CDR1 MNHNS, CDR2 SASEGT. At survey level, the immunoSEQ assay was run in its v3.0 version. Sequencing was performed with immunoSEQ multiplex PCR; in TCRdb, only in-frame clones are kept and a portion is missing. The sample records 20,000 or so clones, more than 65% being singletons. The chain has TRBV6-1 and TRBJ1-3; D ambiguous. The material was unsorted PBMCs, obtained 0.1 years before starting antiretroviral therapy. The clonotype comes from a young man with HIV. The chain's CDR3 is CASSEGWTYGSGNTIYF. As DNA, the CDR3 is TGTGCCAGCAGTGAAGGCTGGACGTACGGATCTGGAAACACCATATATTTT.